This TCR beta chain was sequenced during a study of blood T cell repertoires in COVID-19 (dated by TCRdb to the early 2020s). In the study overall: The collaborator samples originated in the United States, Italy and Spain and spanned the acute and convalescent phases of COVID-19. The prospective study material was composed of cDNA or gDNA derived from T cells, B-cell-depleted T cells, or PBMCs. Deeply sampled blood TCRbeta repertoires from subjects exposed to, actively infected with, or recovered from COVID-19 were included in the dataset. The repertoires were released in a freely available public database meant as a resource for research on the immune response to SARS-CoV-2. Samples were obtained from the ongoing ImmuneRACE study (first 160 participants) and from over a thousand subjects provided by 6 global collaborators. A de-identified subject ID, COVID-19 status, age in years and sex were almost always included in the sample metadata. HLA class I and class II types, where available, came from metadata supplied by the sample provider rather than from assay-based typing. The study at large found these results: The amount of clinical and demographic metadata varied by source and participant and was provided uncurated.

Comment on this clone: What this receptor recognizes is not known. Base qualities are not recorded, but no much larger clone differs from it by a single base.

Participants in the prospective study were aged about 18 to 100 years, lived in about two dozen United States geographic areas, and enrolled through a virtual design. Cohort assignment in the prospective study relied on participant-reported clinical history from a screening survey and a study questionnaire. In the prospective study, whole blood, serum and a nasopharyngeal or oropharyngeal swab were collected from each participant by mobile phlebotomists. Prospective study participants could optionally give additional blood draws and questionnaires over an approximately 2-month period. Before DNA extraction, prospective study blood samples were shipped either frozen or at room temperature. TCRbeta CDR3 regions were amplified from genomic DNA using the immunoSEQ Assay, a bias-controlled multiplex PCR. In the authors' own workflow: The number of nucleated cells in each sample was estimated from the amplification of reference gene primers within the assay. To quantify the absolute abundance of each unique TCRbeta CDR3 rearrangement, sequence reads were collapsed and filtered. For each sample, productive Simpson clonality was calculated as the square root of Simpson's diversity index across productive rearrangements. This immuneACCESS table, as held by TCRdb, lists in-frame sequences with V and J called but not all clones. Of the missing ones, under half trace to an unresolved V gene in checked studies; the others have no known cause. The DNA gave D and trimming, while V, J and clone size come from that table. This sample gives approximately 82,000 clones in total; roughly 90% of them show up just once. In total, the top ten clones hold around 1.2% of the sample.

As encoded in the germline V gene, CDR1 is MGHRA while CDR2 is YSYEKL. The CDR3 runs 17 amino acids, cysteine and phenylalanine included. This entry keeps only the CDR3 DNA: 51 bases, framed from base 1. V drops 4 bases and J drops 1 base, leaving 14 bases in between. The sequence joins TRBV4-1 to TRBJ2-6, with TRBD2 tentatively as D gene (5 bases match). This clonotype was sampled from a woman aged 45-65 years with acute COVID-19. The sequencing sample was made of PBMCs or T cells enriched from blood (not recorded which). The CDR3 corresponds to CASSRGVGNSGANVLTF. The bases read TGCGCCAGCAGCCGGGGAGTGGGAAATTCTGGGGCCAACGTCCTGACTTTC.